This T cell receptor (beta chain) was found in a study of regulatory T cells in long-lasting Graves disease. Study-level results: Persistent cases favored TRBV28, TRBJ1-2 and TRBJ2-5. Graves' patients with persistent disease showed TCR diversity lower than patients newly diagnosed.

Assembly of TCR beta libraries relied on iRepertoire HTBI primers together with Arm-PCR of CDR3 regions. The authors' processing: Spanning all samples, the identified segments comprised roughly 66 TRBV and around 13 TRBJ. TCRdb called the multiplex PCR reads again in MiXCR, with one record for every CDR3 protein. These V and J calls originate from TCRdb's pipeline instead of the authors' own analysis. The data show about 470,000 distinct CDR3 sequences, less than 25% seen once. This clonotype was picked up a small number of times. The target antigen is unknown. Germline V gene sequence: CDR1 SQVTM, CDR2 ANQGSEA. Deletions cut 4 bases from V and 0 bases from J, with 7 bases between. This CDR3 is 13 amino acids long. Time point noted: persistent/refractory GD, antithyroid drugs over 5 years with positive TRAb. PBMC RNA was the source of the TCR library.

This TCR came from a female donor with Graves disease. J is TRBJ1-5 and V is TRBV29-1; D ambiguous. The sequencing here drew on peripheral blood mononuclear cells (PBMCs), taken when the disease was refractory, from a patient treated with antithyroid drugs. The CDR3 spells CSVGSDSNQPQHF. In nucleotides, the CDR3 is TGCAGCGTTGGAAGTGATAGCAATCAGCCCCAGCATTTT.